The source of this T cell receptor (beta chain) is a study of PD-L1 blockade in urothelial cancer. The wider study: A median blood sample held about 140,000 T cells and 80,000 or so unique TCRs.

A word on this clone: Antigen: not known.

Findings and limits, study-wide: Durable-benefit cases showed more tumor-associated blood clone expansion at 3 weeks. Below-median pretreatment blood TCR clonality was a predictor of better survival.

V lost 1 base, J lost 5 bases, and 17 bases stayed unmatched. The CDR3 contains 19 residues. The germline CDR1 and CDR2 sequences are MGHRA and YSYEKL. Sequencing was performed with immunoSEQ multiplex PCR; in TCRdb, only in-frame clones are kept and a portion is missing. The data show roughly 49,000 clones, with 70% to 90% seen just once and 7.5% to 8.5% held by the top ten. Each patient presented with locally advanced or metastatic urothelial carcinoma. The chain has TRBV4-1 and TRBJ1-3, with 7 bases matching TRBD1. This receptor was identified in a man aged 60-69 years with urothelial cancer. The source material was PBMCs, sampled around atezolizumab (anti-PD-L1) treatment. The DNA for the CDR3 is TGCGCCAGCAGCCAAGGAGGATTTTCCGAGACAGGGTATAGAAACACCATATATTTT. Its translation: CASSQGGFSETGYRNTIYF.